These 31 T cell receptor beta chains share one sample of origin, sequenced in a study of T-cell reconstitution after alpha-beta-depleted transplantation in children. TCRbeta library preparation incorporated unique molecular identifiers. From the PCR reads, TCRdb called clonotypes with MiXCR, one entry per CDR3 protein. The data contain 360,000 or so distinct CDR3 sequences, roughly 21% of them singletons. The sequencing here drew on PBMCs from the stem cell graft donor, taken from the stem cell graft. Receptors were obtained from a human donor who donated a stem cell graft to a child with acute myeloid leukemia.

The V call is TRBV5-1, the J call TRBJ2-5; D is uncertain. The CDR3 contains 15 residues. The germline V gene encodes CDR1 SGHRS and CDR2 YFSETQ. Deletions cut 2 bases from V and 1 base from J, with 12 bases between. The CDR3: CASSLMGGLQETQYF. In nucleotides, the CDR3 is TGCGCCAGCAGCTTAATGGGCGGCCTCCAAGAGACCCAGTACTTC.

V and J are TRBV7-2 and TRBJ2-5; D gene unclear. Germline V gene data show CDR1 as SGHTA and CDR2 as FQGNSA. The V end lost 5 bases, the J end lost 5 bases, and 21 bases lay between the germline ends. CDR3 length equals 16 residues. The CDR3 DNA reads TGTGCCAGCAGCCTAAAGCCCCCCAATCGGGCCGAGACCCAGTACTTC. This translates into CASSLKPPNRAETQYF.

This rearrangement joins TRBV27 to TRBJ2-5, with a weak D call TRBD1 (6 bases). CDR3 length equals 14 residues. The germline V gene encodes CDR1 MNHEY and CDR2 SMNVEV (reference sequence). V lost 0 bases and J 4 bases, leaving 9 bases between the germline ends. In DNA form, the CDR3 reads TGTGCCAGCAGTTTATCGATCAGGGGAGAGACCCAGTACTTC. Protein: CASSLSIRGETQYF.

This clonotype has more than one count but fewer than ten. The V and J genes are TRBV29-1 and TRBJ2-7, with D possibly TRBD2 on 6 matching bases. Looked up from germline, CDR1 is SQVTM and CDR2 is ANQGSEA. Trimming removed 6 bases from V and 1 base from J, with 10 bases in between. The length of the CDR3 is 12 residues. The CDR3 here is CSVTGVSYEQYF. The CDR3 nucleotides are TGCAGCGTGACGGGGGTATCCTACGAGCAGTACTTC.

This clonotype has more than one count but fewer than ten. The chain links TRBV4-3 to TRBJ2-1, with 14 bases lining up with TRBD2. This CDR3 has 15 amino acids. Germline CDR1 LGHNA, CDR2 YSLEER. V dropped 3 bases and J dropped 8; count of bases not matched to a gene: 3. The CDR3 DNA follows: TGCGCCAGCAGCCAGGGACTAGCGGGAGCCTATGAGCAGTTCTTC. Protein sequence: CASSQGLAGAYEQFF.

The CDR3 loop is CASSRTARYGYTF. For the CDR3, the DNA is TGTGCCAGCAGCAGGACCGCCCGCTATGGCTACACCTTC. V and J are TRBV12-3 or TRBV12-4 and TRBJ1-2; D gene ambiguous. V was shortened by 6 bases and J by 4 bases, with 12 bases between the two germline ends. The CDR3 sequence is 13 residues long.

The J gene is TRBJ1-2, the V gene TRBV6-5, with 10 bases fitting TRBD1. The V gene's germline CDR1 is MNHEY and CDR2 SVGAGI. J lost 6 bases, V lost 0 bases, and 1 base had no gene match. The CDR3 consists of 14 residues. The CDR3 DNA is TGTGCCAGCAGTTACTCGACAGGGGGCAATGGCTACACCTTC. Translating it yields CASSYSTGGNGYTF.

V gene TRBV11-1 combines with J gene TRBJ2-2; 10 bases are shared with TRBD1. Germline-derived CDR1 and CDR2 are SGHAT and FQDESV (reference sequence). Germline trimming cut 0 bases from V and 0 bases from J; bases unmatched to any gene: 7. The CDR3 has 19 residues. The CDR3 DNA sequence: TGTGCCAGCAGCTTAGCGGGACAGGGGATATCTCCGAACACCGGGGAGCTGTTTTTT. It translates to CASSLAGQGISPNTGELFF.

The table lists this clonotype with a few counts. CDR3 sequence (DNA): TGTGCCAGCAGCTTAACGGGAGCAACCCAAGAGACCCAGTACTTC. Protein sequence: CASSLTGATQETQYF. V gene TRBV7-3 combines with J gene TRBJ2-5; D is possibly TRBD2 (5 bases). The CDR3 totals 15 residues. V lost 0 bases and J 1 base, leaving 9 bases between the germline ends. CDR1 SGHTA and CDR2 FQGTGA come from the germline V gene. Full variable domain (rest looked up from reference TRBV7-3 and TRBJ2-5): GAGVSQTPSNKVTEKGKYVELRCDPISGHTALYWYRQSLGQGPEFLIYFQGTGAADDSGLPNDRFFAVRPEGSVSTLKIQRTERGDSAVYLCASSLTGATQETQYFGPGTRLLVL.

The chain carries TRBV27 and TRBJ2-7; 7 bases fit TRBD2. Per the germline V gene, CDR1 is MNHEY and CDR2 is SMNVEV (reference sequence). This CDR3 spans 14 amino acids. V shed 5 bases, J shed 5 bases, and the junction held 9 bases outside the gene matches. CDR3 in amino acids: CASSPPWGGDEQYF. CDR3 bases: TGTGCCAGCAGTCCCCCGTGGGGAGGGGACGAGCAGTACTTC.

V is TRBV27 and J is TRBJ1-5; possibly TRBD1 for D (5 bases). CDR1 and CDR2 from the germline V gene are MNHEY and SMNVEV (reference sequence). The V gene lost 4 bases and the J gene lost 1 base, with 8 bases spanning the gap. CDR3 length: 14 residues. The CDR3 sequence is CASSSRDSNQPQHF. CDR3 in DNA: TGTGCCAGCAGTTCCCGGGACAGCAATCAGCCCCAGCATTTT.

In its sample, this clonotype was seen many times. CDR3 sequence reads: CASSPNRGGEQYF. CDR3 bases: TGTGCCAGCAGCCCCAACAGGGGCGGTGAGCAGTACTTC. The V call is TRBV3-1, the J call TRBJ2-7; 7 bases align to TRBD1. With 4 bases clipped from V and 7 bases from J, the junction kept 7 bases outside the gene matches. The length of the CDR3 is 13 residues. Germline lookup yields CDR1 LGHDT and CDR2 YNNKEL (reference sequence).

There are many counts of this clonotype. The rearrangement links TRBV20-1 to TRBJ2-1; no firm D call. V lost 6 bases and J 9 bases, leaving 9 bases between the germline ends. The CDR3 is made up of 10 amino acids. Germline V CDR1 and CDR2: DFQATT, SNEGSKA (reference sequence). CDR3 residues: CSARLAEQFF. CDR3 nucleotides: TGCAGTGCCCGTCTGGCTGAGCAGTTCTTC.

This clonotype was seen a handful of times. The chain employs TRBV4-1 and TRBJ2-7; perhaps TRBD2 as D (7 bases). Deletions cut 3 bases from V and 5 bases from J, with 17 bases between. The CDR3 runs 15 residues. The germline V gene has CDR1 MGHRA and CDR2 YSYEKL. The CDR3 sequence: CASSHNRGRADEQYF. The CDR3 region has the DNA TGCGCCAGCAGCCACAATAGGGGGAGGGCCGACGAGCAGTACTTC.

Regarding this clonotype: The junction departs from germline at one end; a sequencing error may be responsible. The rearrangement links TRBV5-1 to TRBJ2-3; 9 bases map to TRBD2. Looked up from germline, CDR1 is SGHRS and CDR2 is YFSETQ. The length of the CDR3 is 17 residues. The CDR3 region has the DNA TGCGCCACCAGCTTGGACCCTAGCGGGAATATACGAGATACGCAGTATTTT. It codes for CATSLDPSGNIRDTQYF.

The rearrangement links TRBV5-1 to TRBJ2-1, with 9 bases fitting TRBD1. The CDR3 has 13 amino acids. The germline V gene encodes CDR1 SGHRS and CDR2 YFSETQ. The V gene end was trimmed by 4 bases and the J gene end by 9 bases; junction bases not matched to a gene: 5. The chain's CDR3 is CASSPGQGIEQFF. The CDR3 DNA sequence: TGCGCCAGCAGCCCAGGACAGGGGATTGAGCAGTTCTTC.

There are a few counts of this clonotype. V is TRBV20-1 and J is TRBJ2-7; 10 bases are a match to TRBD2. The germline V gene has CDR1 DFQATT and CDR2 SNEGSKA (reference sequence). The V gene end was trimmed by 3 bases and the J gene end by 4 bases; junction bases not matched to a gene: 6. The CDR3 is 14 residues long. CDR3 protein: CSARAVAGGYEQYF. The DNA of the CDR3 is TGCAGTGCTAGGGCGGTAGCGGGAGGTTACGAGCAGTACTTC.

This clonotype was seen many times. The chain recombines TRBV20-1 with TRBJ2-3, with TRBD2 matching over 8 bases. CDR1 and CDR2 from the germline V gene are DFQATT and SNEGSKA (reference sequence). The CDR3 has 16 residues. V was pared by 1 base and J by 5 bases, with 11 bases of the junction left unmatched. The CDR3: CSARGYGSGTVDTQYF. CDR3 DNA: TGCAGTGCTAGAGGTTATGGTAGCGGGACGGTAGATACGCAGTATTTT.

Points on this clonotype: A much larger clone differs from this one at a single base, so this may be a read error. The J gene is TRBJ2-1, the V gene TRBV20-1; no definite D call. The CDR3 runs to 17 residues. Germline V lookup: CDR1 DFQATT, CDR2 SNEGSKA (reference sequence). The CDR3 reads CCARSEGTGGAFNEQFF. CDR3 bases: TGCTGTGCTAGATCTGAAGGCACGGGCGGAGCGTTCAATGAGCAGTTCTTC.

DNA of the CDR3: TGTGCCACCAGTGGATCGGGACTAGCGGGAGCAAAGCAGTACTTC. Protein: CATSGSGLAGAKQYF. V usage is TRBV24-1 and J usage is TRBJ2-7; TRBD2 matches 14 bases. V lost 5 bases, J lost 8 bases, and 7 bases stayed unmatched. There are 15 residues in the CDR3. Germline V gives CDR1 KGHDR, CDR2 SFDVKD.

This clonotype occurred many times. V and J are TRBV29-1 and TRBJ2-7; no definite D call. Germline lookup yields CDR1 SQVTM and CDR2 ANQGSEA. V gave up 3 bases and J gave up 0 bases, with 6 bases separating them. The CDR3 sequence is 12 residues long. The CDR3 spells CSVENDSYEQYF. As DNA, the CDR3 is TGCAGCGTTGAGAACGACTCCTACGAGCAGTACTTC.

The table lists this clonotype with a few counts. The rearrangement links TRBV12-3 or TRBV12-4 to TRBJ2-7; no clear D gene. Trimming left V 3 bases short and J 4 bases short, with 10 bases between. This CDR3 is built from 13 residues. CDR3 DNA: TGTGCCAGCAGTTTGTCGATGGTTTACGAGCAGTACTTC. This codes for CASSLSMVYEQYF.

DNA of the CDR3: TGCAGCGTTGAAACAGAAACAGCTGATTTGCAAGAGACCCAGTACTTC. This codes for CSVETETADLQETQYF. The rearrangement uses TRBV29-1 and TRBJ2-5; D not certain. CDR3 length: 16 residues. Germline CDR1 reads SQVTM; CDR2 reads ANQGSEA. V was clipped by 2 bases and J by 2 bases, with 18 bases between them.

The genes are TRBV7-2 and TRBJ2-1; D unresolved. The CDR3 totals 17 residues. Trimming removed 1 base from V and 0 bases from J, with 13 bases in between. Germline CDR1 is SGHTA and CDR2 is FQGNSA. CDR3 loop: CASSLVSSSSSYNEQFF. Here the CDR3 DNA reads TGTGCCAGCAGCTTAGTTTCGTCGTCTAGCTCCTACAATGAGCAGTTCTTC.

The rearrangement joins TRBV2 to TRBJ1-1; TRBD1 agrees at 9 bases. This CDR3 contains 13 residues. The germline V gene has CDR1 SNHLY and CDR2 FYNNEI. The junction had 6 bases not matched to a gene; V was cut back by 4 bases and J by 9 bases. CDR3 bases: TGTGCCAGCAGTGTTACCGGACAGGGGAAAGCTTTCTTT. Its protein product is CASSVTGQGKAFF. Variable domain in full (rest from reference TRBV2 and TRBJ1-1): EPEVTQTPSHQVTQMGQEVILRCVPISNHLYFYWYRQILGQKVEFLVSFYNNEISEKSEIFDDQFSVERPDGSNFTLKIRSTKLEDSAMYFCASSVTGQGKAFFGQGTRLTVV.

This clonotype has only a few counts. The rearrangement joins TRBV6-5 to TRBJ2-1, with TRBD2 as a possible D gene (6 bases). This CDR3 has 13 amino acids. The ends were cut back, 4 bases at V and 8 bases at J, with 12 bases in the middle. CDR1 and CDR2 (germline): MNHEY, SVGAGI. The CDR3 nucleotides are TGTGCCAGCAGTTTGACTAGATCACATGAGCAGTTCTTC. Its protein product is CASSLTRSHEQFF.

This chain connects TRBV4-2 to TRBJ2-1, with 10 bases lining up with TRBD2. The CDR3 has 17 residues. Germline CDR1 is LGHNA and CDR2 is YNFKEQ. Unmatched junction bases numbered 3, after V lost 0 bases and J lost 1 base. CDR3 protein: CASSQDVAGGSYNEQFF. DNA of the CDR3: TGTGCCAGCAGCCAAGATGTAGCGGGAGGATCCTACAATGAGCAGTTCTTC.

The rearrangement uses TRBV20-1 and TRBJ1-6; the D is unclear. From germline, CDR1 is DFQATT and CDR2 SNEGSKA (reference sequence). CDR3 length: 16 amino acids. V lost 2 bases and J lost 0, with 11 bases in between. CDR3 residues: CSARPTPSSYNSPLHF. CDR3 DNA: TGCAGTGCTAGACCCACCCCGTCCTCCTATAATTCACCCCTCCACTTT.

The chain combines TRBV10-3 with TRBJ2-2; TRBD2 might be the D (5 bases). Trimming took 6 bases from V and 4 from J, leaving 12 bases between them. The CDR3 has 14 residues. In germline, CDR1 is ENHRY, CDR2 SYGVKD. The CDR3 DNA reads as TGTGCCATCAGGGACTCCGAAAGCACCGGGGAGCTGTTTTTT. This translates into CAIRDSESTGELFF.

The genes are TRBV28 and TRBJ2-7, with 7 bases fitting TRBD1. CDR1 is MDHEN, CDR2 SYDVKM, per germline. V was clipped by 4 bases and J by 2 bases; unmatched bases: 11. The CDR3 is made up of 16 amino acids. CDR3 DNA: TGTGCCAGCAGTTCGCCGCGACAGGGTCGAACCTACGAGCAGTACTTC. Its translation: CASSSPRQGRTYEQYF.

This clonotype was recorded at least ten times. This chain uses TRBV29-1 with TRBJ2-5; D is undetermined. CDR3 length equals 12 residues. Germline V CDR1 and CDR2: SQVTM, ANQGSEA. Trimming pared 3 bases from V and 2 bases from J, leaving 7 bases between. The CDR3 loop reads CSVDPGQETQYF. The CDR3, as DNA: TGCAGCGTTGATCCAGGACAAGAGACCCAGTACTTC.